The present TCR beta chain was sequenced within a study of T cell repertoires in cytomegalovirus infection. Study context: Matching HLA type, along with CMV infection, was indicated by public TCR beta signatures. Study results and caveats: Identification of carriers of CMV plus the relevant HLA was achieved through cumulative public TCR beta family frequency. Clonotypes of TCR beta that were HLA-C-restricted and CMV-specific dominated the ex vivo response.

The sample holds many counts of this clonotype. Antigen: not known. TCRdb independently ran MiXCR on the reads; one entry per CDR3 protein. The sample holds 290,000 or so distinct CDR3 sequences, roughly a tenth seen once. Trimming at V came to 4 bases and at J to 6 bases, leaving 8 bases not matched to a gene. This CDR3 is 15 amino acids long. Per the germline V gene, CDR1 is SGHRS and CDR2 is YFSETQ. Sequenced: PBMCs. This sequence was found in a human donor in good health (CMV status not recorded). Some clones in this sample may be carry-over from other donors' samples. The chain joins TRBV5-1 to TRBJ2-1, with 9 bases lining up with TRBD1. The CDR3 is CASSDGTGWINEQFF. The DNA of the CDR3 is TGCGCCAGCAGCGATGGGACAGGGTGGATCAATGAGCAGTTCTTC.